Given below is one TCR beta chain in context. The data belong to a study of CD8 T cells in Susac syndrome. After extraction with the RNeasy kit, about 0.45 to 1 ug of the RNA was reverse transcribed using random hexamers. One entry per CDR3 protein, called by TCRdb with MiXCR from the immunoSEQ multiplex PCR reads. The data contain roughly 88,000 distinct CDR3 sequences, 95% to 97% of them singletons. Sequenced sample: CD8+ T cells from PBMCs. This TCR was recovered from a human donor with Susac syndrome.

The CDR3 here is CASSQGTGTSGGYTF. CDR3 DNA sequence: TGCGCCAGCAGCCAAGGGACAGGGACCTCGGGTGGCTACACCTTC. V and J are TRBV4-3 and TRBJ1-2; TRBD1 agrees at 8 bases. V shed 1 base, J shed 7 bases, and the junction held 8 bases outside the gene matches. Looked up from germline, CDR1 is LGHNA and CDR2 is YSLEER. The CDR3 contains 15 residues.